This T cell receptor beta chain emerged from a study of CD8 T cells in Susac syndrome. Study-wide background: Patients with Susac syndrome had blood drawn and were at that point therapy-naive, on corticosteroids, or on intravenous immunoglobulin alone.

Whole-study findings and limits: The study found that Susac CD8+ clonal expansion peaked in TEMRA cells and active patients.

Reverse transcription of 0.5 to 1 ug RNA was performed with random hexamers. An immunoSEQ multiplex PCR generated amplified TCR beta CDR3 products spanning 54 Vbeta and 13 Jbeta. TCRdb re-called the immunoSEQ multiplex PCR reads through MiXCR, storing one row per CDR3 protein. The sample records tens of thousands of distinct CDR3 sequences, around 94% being singletons. For this clonotype: What it binds is unknown.

The CDR3 is made up of 18 amino acids. The V gene end was trimmed by 4 bases and the J gene end by 4 bases; junction bases not matched to a gene: 18. Germline loops: CDR1 SGHRS, CDR2 YFSETQ. Negative isolation was used for CD8+ and CD4+ T cells, and FACS enrichment was applied to TEMRA cells. The sample taken for sequencing was CD8+ T cells from PBMCs. The sequence was obtained from a human donor with Susac syndrome. The rearrangement uses TRBV5-1 and TRBJ2-7; 9 nucleotides agree with TRBD2. CDR3 in amino acids: CASSLREVAGEVPYEQYF. CDR3 nucleotides: TGCGCCAGCAGCCTCCGGGAGGTAGCGGGAGAGGTGCCTTACGAGCAGTACTTC.